Shown below are 2 T cell receptor beta chains from a single sample sequenced in a study of T cells after yellow fever vaccination. Each CDR3 protein is one row after TCRdb ran MiXCR on the 5' RACE reads. The sample consists of around 330,000 distinct CDR3 sequences, 3.6% of them appearing once. The sample in question was PBMCs, obtained on the day of the yellow fever booster vaccination. The source is a man aged 18-30 years who received the YFV17D yellow fever vaccine.

This clonotype was seen many times. This chain links TRBV24-1 with TRBJ2-2; D is unclear. Trimming shortened V by 5 bases and J by 0 bases, and 6 bases separated the two germline ends. The germline V gene has CDR1 KGHDR and CDR2 SFDVKD. The CDR3 length is 14 residues. CDR3 region: CATSAEANTGELFF. The CDR3, as DNA: TGTGCCACCAGTGCCGAAGCGAACACCGGGGAGCTGTTTTTT.

In its sample, this clonotype was seen many times. This sequence joins TRBV7-2 and TRBJ1-4; no definite D call. CDR1 is SGHTA, CDR2 FQGNSA, per germline. This CDR3 is 14 amino acids long. V lost 5 bases, J lost 6 bases, and 13 bases lay in between. This CDR3 is CASSNQKGHEKLFF. CDR3 DNA sequence: TGTGCCAGCAGCAACCAGAAAGGGCATGAAAAACTGTTTTTT. The entire variable domain, with the rest obtained from reference TRBV7-2 and TRBJ1-4, is as follows: GAGVSQSPSNKVTEKGKDVELRCDPISGHTALYWYRQSLGQGLEFLIYFQGNSAPDKSGLPSDRFSAERTGGSVSTLTIQRTQQEDSAVYLCASSNQKGHEKLFFGSGTQLSVL.